What follows are 20 T cell receptor beta chains derived from one specimen sequenced in a study of cytomegalovirus exposure and HLA in healthy donors. Vbeta (60) and Jbeta (13) primers were used in the PCR. TCRdb's copy holds only in-frame clones and misses some; the assay was immunoSEQ multiplex PCR. The data contain roughly 100,000 clones, more than 70% of them seen just once; the ten biggest clones take up over 9.5%. Sequenced material: PBMCs. The receptors come from a man younger than 30 in good health and CMV-seropositive.

The CDR3 DNA sequence: TGTGCCTGGAGTGTATCCCCCCTAGCGGTTCCCACCGGGGAGCTGTTTTTT. It codes for CAWSVSPLAVPTGELFF. The V gene is TRBV30, the J gene TRBJ2-2; 7 bases fit TRBD2. V lost 0 bases, J lost 4 bases, and 11 bases stayed unmatched. The CDR3 runs 17 residues. Germline V gives CDR1 GTSNPN, CDR2 SVGIG (reference sequence).

This clone was seen only once. This chain links TRBV4-1 with TRBJ2-2; tentatively, D is TRBD2 (6 bases). CDR1 is MGHRA, CDR2 YSYEKL, per germline. The CDR3 covers 15 residues. V dropped 4 bases and J dropped 1 base, with 10 bases sitting between them. CDR3 in amino acids: CASSLGTENTGELFF. The CDR3 coding sequence is TGCGCCAGCAGCCTTGGGACTGAGAACACCGGGGAGCTGTTTTTT.

The chain is built from TRBV6-1 and TRBJ2-7, with 9 bases matching TRBD1. V was pared by 4 bases and J by 0 bases, with 7 bases of the junction left unmatched. Germline loops: CDR1 MNHNS, CDR2 SASEGT. CDR3 length: 16 residues. This CDR3 is CASSAGTGILSYEQYF. The CDR3 DNA follows: TGTGCCAGCAGTGCCGGGACAGGGATTCTCTCCTACGAGCAGTACTTC.

This clone has a handful of counts. The gene calls are TRBV6-5 and TRBJ1-2, with D possibly matching TRBD1 (5 bases). The CDR3 extends over 14 amino acids. V was cut by 2 bases and J by 2 bases, with 9 bases left in between. Per germline, CDR1 MNHEY and CDR2 SVGAGI. The CDR3 loop is CASSYGPGNYGYTF. The CDR3 bases are TGTGCCAGCAGTTACGGCCCAGGGAACTATGGCTACACCTTC.

The chain links TRBV7-3 to TRBJ2-3; D is possibly TRBD2 (5 bases). The V end was cut by 3 bases, the J end by 1 base, with 5 bases between. The CDR3 covers 13 residues. Germline lookup yields CDR1 SGHTA and CDR2 FQGTGA. Here the CDR3 reads CASSFGGTDTQYF. The CDR3 bases are TGTGCCAGCAGCTTCGGGGGCACAGATACGCAGTATTTT.

The chain links TRBV7-9 to TRBJ1-4, with 8 bases identical to TRBD1. Germline V gives CDR1 SEHNR, CDR2 FQNEAQ (reference sequence). This CDR3 is 15 amino acids long. J lost 7 bases, V lost 5 bases, and 9 bases had no gene match. The CDR3 DNA is TGTGCCAGCAGCCCCCCGGGACAGGAGGTTGAAAAACTGTTTTTT. Its protein is CASSPPGQEVEKLFF.

This chain connects TRBV5-1 to TRBJ2-3; 9 positions agree with TRBD1. V lost 3 bases to trimming and J lost 0 bases; unmatched junction nucleotides: 5. Germline CDR1 is SGHRS and CDR2 is YFSETQ. CDR3 length: 16 residues. Here the CDR3 reads CASSYGTGSSTDTQYF. The CDR3 DNA reads as TGCGCCAGCAGCTACGGGACAGGGAGCAGCACAGATACGCAGTATTTT.

This chain links TRBV19 with TRBJ1-5; D is uncertain. The V gene lost 3 bases and the J gene lost 1 base, with 13 bases spanning the gap. The CDR3 spans 16 residues. Germline values: CDR1 LNHDA, CDR2 SQIVND (reference sequence). Here the CDR3 DNA reads TGTGCCAGTAGTATCCGTCCCAGCGTCAGCAATCAGCCCCAGCATTTT. It yields the protein CASSIRPSVSNQPQHF.

This sequence joins TRBV30 and TRBJ1-1; tentative D call: TRBD1 (6 bases). The V gene's germline CDR1 is GTSNPN and CDR2 SVGIG (reference sequence). The CDR3 contains 16 residues. V gave up 0 bases and J gave up 0 bases, with 14 bases separating them. CDR3 bases: TGTGCCTGGAGTGTACGGGGGGCAGGGATGAACACTGAAGCTTTCTTT. Its protein product is CAWSVRGAGMNTEAFF.

The chain uses TRBV5-4 and TRBJ2-3; D possibly corresponds to TRBD2 (7 bases). The CDR3 runs to 15 residues. V lost 4 bases, J lost 6 bases, and 18 bases lay in between. Germline V lookup: CDR1 SGHNT, CDR2 YYREEE (reference sequence). CDR3 nucleotide sequence: TGTGCCAGCAGCCCACCTCGCGGGGGCGAGGATACGCAGTATTTT. Translation: CASSPPRGGEDTQYF.

This chain uses TRBV11-2 with TRBJ1-4; no clear D. CDR1 is SGHAT, CDR2 FQNNGV, per germline. Trimming left V 2 bases short and J 5 bases short, with 12 bases between. This CDR3 is built from 15 residues. The CDR3 DNA sequence: TGTGCCAGCAGCTTATTTCCTGAGGAGAATGAAAAACTGTTTTTT. Its translation: CASSLFPEENEKLFF.

In nucleotides, the CDR3 is TGTGCCCGCGGACAGGGTGCAAACACCATATATTTT. This gives the protein CARGQGANTIYF. The chain couples TRBV30 to TRBJ1-3; the match to TRBD1 covers 8 bases. The CDR3 spans 12 residues. CDR1 and CDR2 (germline): GTSNPN, SVGIG (reference sequence). The ends lost 8 bases at V and 6 bases at J; junction bases unmatched: 6. Full variable domain (rest looked up from reference TRBV30 and TRBJ1-3): SQTIHQWPATLVQPVGSPLSLECTVEGTSNPNLYWYRQAAGRGLQLLFYSVGIGQISSEVPQNLSASRPQDRQFILSSKKLLLSDSGFYLCARGQGANTIYFGEGSWLTVV.

The genes are TRBV4-1 and TRBJ1-1, with 7 bases fitting TRBD1. The germline CDR1 and CDR2 sequences are MGHRA and YSYEKL. The CDR3 loop spans 16 amino acids. Germline trimming cut 5 bases from V and 3 bases from J; bases unmatched to any gene: 12. CDR3 sequence (DNA): TGCGCCAGCAGCAATGACCTGGGGCAGGGGGACACTGAAGCTTTCTTT. It codes for CASSNDLGQGDTEAFF.

V is TRBV19 and J is TRBJ2-1; 7 bases are a match to TRBD1. There are 16 residues in the CDR3. V dropped 5 bases and J dropped 14; count of bases not matched to a gene: 21. CDR1 LNHDA and CDR2 SQIVND come from the germline V gene (reference sequence). CDR3: CASSPRQGPYVSFEFF. In DNA, the CDR3 is TGTGCCAGTAGTCCGCGACAGGGACCCTACGTGAGTTTCGAGTTCTTC.

The rearrangement links TRBV30 to TRBJ2-7; 11 bases line up with TRBD1. The CDR3 is 14 amino acids. The germline V gene encodes CDR1 GTSNPN and CDR2 SVGIG (reference sequence). Losses at the gene ends were 5 bases for V and 0 bases for J; bases not matched to a gene: 3. CDR3 region: CAWGGTGGSYEQYF. For the CDR3, the DNA is TGTGCCTGGGGGGGGACAGGGGGCTCCTACGAGCAGTACTTC.

DNA for the CDR3: TGTGCCAGCAGCCCAGGGACAGGGAGTTGGTTGTCCGACTATGGCTACACCTTC. Encoded protein: CASSPGTGSWLSDYGYTF. The V call is TRBV5-5, the J call TRBJ1-2; TRBD1 aligns across 9 bases. Germline V gene lookup returns CDR1 SGHKS and CDR2 YYEKEE (reference sequence). The CDR3 covers 18 residues. J gave up 3 bases and V 4 bases, and 16 bases lay outside the gene matches.

The rearrangement links TRBV5-1 to TRBJ2-1; 12 nucleotides match TRBD2. The CDR3 spans 17 residues. V lost 3 bases to trimming and J lost 9 bases; unmatched junction nucleotides: 13. Germline V lookup: CDR1 SGHRS, CDR2 YFSETQ. The CDR3 sequence is CASSSSSSGGAPIEQFF. In DNA, the CDR3 is TGCGCCAGCAGCTCGTCCTCTAGCGGGGGGGCTCCGATTGAGCAGTTCTTC. Drawing the rest from reference TRBV5-1 and TRBJ2-1, the complete variable domain is KAGVTQTPRYLIKTRGQQVTLSCSPISGHRSVSWYQQTPGQGLQFLFEYFSETQRNKGNFPGRFSGRQFSNSRSEMNVSTLELGDSALYLCASSSSSSGGAPIEQFFGPGTRLTVL.

J is TRBJ2-2 and V is TRBV4-1; 7 bases align to TRBD1. Germline values: CDR1 MGHRA, CDR2 YSYEKL. The junction had 5 bases not matched to a gene; V was cut back by 0 bases and J by 7 bases. The CDR3 runs 15 residues. For the CDR3, the DNA is TGCGCCAGCAGCCAAGATGGGCAGGGGGTCGGGGAGCTGTTTTTT. Its protein is CASSQDGQGVGELFF.

The chain recombines TRBV18 with TRBJ2-1; possible D gene TRBD1, 5 bases. CDR3 size: 17 residues. V was shortened by 1 base and J by 3 bases, with 16 bases between the two germline ends. The germline CDR1 and CDR2 sequences are KGHSH and LQKENI. CDR3 DNA: TGTGCCAGCTCACCACTAGGACAACACCCCTTCTACAATGAGCAGTTCTTC. As protein: CASSPLGQHPFYNEQFF.

This chain uses TRBV2 with TRBJ2-1, with D possibly being TRBD1 (5 bases). This CDR3 comprises 12 residues. Trimming removed 7 bases at V and 8 bases at J, with 12 bases between. The germline gives CDR1 SNHLY, CDR2 FYNNEI. Here the CDR3 reads CASKGRIHEQFF. CDR3 nucleotides: TGTGCCAGCAAGGGGCGGATCCATGAGCAGTTCTTC.